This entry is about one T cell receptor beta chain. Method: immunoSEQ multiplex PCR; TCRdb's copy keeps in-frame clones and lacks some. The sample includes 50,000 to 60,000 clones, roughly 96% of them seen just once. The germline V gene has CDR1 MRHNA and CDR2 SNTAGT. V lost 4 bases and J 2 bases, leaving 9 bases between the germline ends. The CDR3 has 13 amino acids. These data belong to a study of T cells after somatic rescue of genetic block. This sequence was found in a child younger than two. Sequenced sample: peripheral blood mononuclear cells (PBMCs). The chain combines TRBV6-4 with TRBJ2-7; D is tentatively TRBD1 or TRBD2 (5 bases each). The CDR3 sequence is CASSGSGPYEQYF. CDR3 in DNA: TGTGCCAGCAGTGGCTCGGGACCCTACGAGCAGTACTTC.